These T cell receptor beta chains were read from a single sample in a study of blood T cells in healthy people across ages. TCRdb called the 5' RACE reads again in MiXCR, with one record for every CDR3 protein. The sample contains 800,000 or so distinct CDR3 sequences, about 25% of which appear only once. The same sample was also used in a study of T cells of mothers and their children.

The sequenced sample consisted of blood. The origin of the receptors is a boy aged 10-17 years in good health. Each CDR3 is given without its conserved first and last residue. Fields, in order: V gene, J gene, CDR3 protein.

V gene: TRBV29-1; J gene: TRBJ1-1; CDR3 protein: SVGVMNTEAF
V gene: TRBV15; J gene: .; CDR3 protein: ATSRDMGELNEQF
V gene: TRBV24-1; J gene: .; CDR3 protein: ATSVGPAVRGYEQY
V gene: TRBV29-1; J gene: TRBJ2-5; CDR3 protein: SALTWAGGGETQY
V gene: TRBV28; J gene: TRBJ2-7; CDR3 protein: ASSRWDRVHEQY
V gene: TRBV3-1; J gene: TRBJ2-1; CDR3 protein: ASTPSGGGYNEQF
V gene: TRBV7-2; J gene: TRBJ2-7; CDR3 protein: ASSLVSGYEQY
V gene: TRBV7-2; J gene: TRBJ2-7; CDR3 protein: ASSSDDPSYEQY
V gene: TRBV2; J gene: TRBJ2-1; CDR3 protein: ASSYGSPPYNEQF
V gene: TRBV4-3; J gene: TRBJ2-6; CDR3 protein: ASSQGWQGAGFSGANVLT
V gene: TRBV6-2/TRBV6-3; J gene: TRBJ1-5; CDR3 protein: ASSLQGAGAMGNQPQH
V gene: TRBV28; J gene: TRBJ2-5; CDR3 protein: ASSPVGARVETQY
V gene: TRBV18; J gene: .; CDR3 protein: ASSPRQGEGEQY
V gene: TRBV18; J gene: TRBJ1-5; CDR3 protein: ASSTASNQPQH
V gene: TRBV6-6; J gene: TRBJ1-4; CDR3 protein: ASSYVGSRLGKLF
V gene: TRBV5-1; J gene: TRBJ2-5; CDR3 protein: ASSPGTSGRKETQY
V gene: TRBV12-3/TRBV12-4; J gene: TRBJ2-7; CDR3 protein: ASSLGTSGSAPFYEQY
V gene: TRBV15; J gene: TRBJ2-3; CDR3 protein: ATRKTSGSTDTQY
V gene: TRBV19; J gene: TRBJ1-1; CDR3 protein: ASSILWGTEAF
V gene: TRBV28; J gene: TRBJ1-6; CDR3 protein: ASKVGLTPLH
V gene: TRBV19; J gene: TRBJ2-4; CDR3 protein: ASSKAPGESKAKNIQY
V gene: TRBV5-1; J gene: TRBJ1-4; CDR3 protein: ASSFGQGSLF
V gene: TRBV29-1; J gene: TRBJ1-4; CDR3 protein: SVETGHNEKLF
V gene: TRBV11-2; J gene: .; CDR3 protein: ASSLIAGLSSYEQY
V gene: TRBV20-1; J gene: TRBJ2-1; CDR3 protein: SARDIGLAGRGGAF
V gene: TRBV20-1; J gene: TRBJ2-3; CDR3 protein: SAGDWTDTQY
V gene: TRBV5-1; J gene: TRBJ2-7; CDR3 protein: ASSSTGPIYEQY
V gene: TRBV3-1; J gene: TRBJ1-1; CDR3 protein: ASSQAGARNTEAF
V gene: TRBV4-3; J gene: TRBJ2-1; CDR3 protein: ASSQETSGSYNEQF
V gene: TRBV29-1; J gene: TRBJ2-5; CDR3 protein: SVNLGETQY
V gene: TRBV5-1; J gene: TRBJ2-3; CDR3 protein: ASSFGSQFDTDTQY
V gene: TRBV12-5; J gene: TRBJ2-7; CDR3 protein: ASAMDRDYEQY
V gene: TRBV20-1; J gene: TRBJ1-4; CDR3 protein: SARALGAGGEKLF
V gene: TRBV5-5; J gene: TRBJ2-7; CDR3 protein: ASSNDWGEQY
V gene: TRBV14; J gene: TRBJ2-1; CDR3 protein: ASSQDGLAGGPVYNEQF
V gene: TRBV6-2/TRBV6-3; J gene: TRBJ1-1; CDR3 protein: ASSSVSTSEAF
V gene: TRBV20-1; J gene: TRBJ2-7; CDR3 protein: SARDPAQGPYEQY
V gene: TRBV5-1; J gene: TRBJ2-3; CDR3 protein: ASSRVQGPDTQY
V gene: TRBV6-2/TRBV6-3; J gene: TRBJ1-1; CDR3 protein: ASSSPGRLNTEAF
V gene: TRBV5-1; J gene: TRBJ1-1; CDR3 protein: ASSFDSTMNTEAF
V gene: TRBV27; J gene: TRBJ1-1; CDR3 protein: ASSSPLFGTEAF
V gene: TRBV20-1; J gene: TRBJ1-5; CDR3 protein: SVRPSNNQPQH
V gene: TRBV27; J gene: TRBJ1-2; CDR3 protein: ASSLSITGFYGYT
V gene: TRBV28; J gene: TRBJ1-1; CDR3 protein: ASSLRGDTEAF
V gene: TRBV7-9; J gene: TRBJ1-4; CDR3 protein: ASSWTGRFATNEKLF
V gene: TRBV9; J gene: TRBJ1-3; CDR3 protein: ASSVDSISGNTIY
V gene: TRBV20-1; J gene: TRBJ2-3; CDR3 protein: SARQPLGREIADTQY
V gene: TRBV12-3/TRBV12-4; J gene: TRBJ2-7; CDR3 protein: ASSLRWGHEQY
V gene: TRBV28; J gene: TRBJ1-5; CDR3 protein: ASTEQGLADQPQH